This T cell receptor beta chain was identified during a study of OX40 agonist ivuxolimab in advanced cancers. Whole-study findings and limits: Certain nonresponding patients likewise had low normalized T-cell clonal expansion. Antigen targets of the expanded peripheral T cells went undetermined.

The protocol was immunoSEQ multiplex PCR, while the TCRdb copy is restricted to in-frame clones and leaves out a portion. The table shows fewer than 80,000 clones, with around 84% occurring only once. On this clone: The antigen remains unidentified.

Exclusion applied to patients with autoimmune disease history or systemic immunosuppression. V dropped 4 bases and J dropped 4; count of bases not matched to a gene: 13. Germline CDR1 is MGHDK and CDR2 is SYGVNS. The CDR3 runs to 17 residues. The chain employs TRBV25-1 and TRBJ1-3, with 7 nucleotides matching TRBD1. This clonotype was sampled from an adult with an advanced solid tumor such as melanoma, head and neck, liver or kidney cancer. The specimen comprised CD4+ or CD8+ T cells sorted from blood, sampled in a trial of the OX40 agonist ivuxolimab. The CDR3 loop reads CASSVAPKGAPGNTIYF. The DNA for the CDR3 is TGTGCCAGCAGTGTTGCCCCGAAGGGGGCGCCCGGAAACACCATATATTTT.